The clone carrying this TCR beta chain has more than one count but fewer than ten. Its matching antigen is unknown. The data were taken from a study of T-cell memory formation after mild COVID-19. The study, taken as a whole, reports: Certain responding clones were present in pre-infection memory, suggesting participation of cross-reactive memory. There was no confirmation that second-wave clones peaking on day 37 were SARS-CoV-2 specific. Among CD4+ contracting clones, most were CM and EM, and CD8+ ones EMRA.

Germline trimming cut 4 bases from V and 4 bases from J; bases unmatched to any gene: 11. This CDR3 has 16 amino acids. CDR1 and CDR2 (germline): MGHDK, SYGVNS. TCRdb reprocessed the 5' RACE reads via MiXCR and lists one record per CDR3 protein. The sample has about 410,000 distinct CDR3 sequences, over 15% seen once. The sequence derives from a man younger than 35 who had mild COVID-19 (a few samples of this study predate the infection). Cell type and time point are not known. Sequencing used PBMCs or a T cell subset sorted from them (not recorded which). V usage is TRBV25-1 and J usage is TRBJ2-5, with 8 bases matching TRBD2. CDR3 in DNA: TGTGCCAGCAGTGCGTCGGGGGGGCTCCCCTCAGAGACCCAGTACTTC. Its translation: CASSASGGLPSETQYF.